This T cell receptor (beta chain) appears in the sequencing data of a study of cytotoxic CD8 clonotypes in ibrutinib-treated CLL. Study-wide results and caveats: Collection times varied between progressing and sustained-remission patients.

In regard to this clone: Its target is unknown.

This CDR3 comprises 13 residues. The ends were cut back, 3 bases at V and 7 bases at J, with 10 bases in the middle. Looked up from germline, CDR1 is SNHLY and CDR2 is FYNNEI. The table came from immunoSEQ multiplex PCR; TCRdb's copy has only in-frame clones and leaves some out. The sample shows about 60,000 clones, approximately 54% of them seen only once. V usage is TRBV2 and J usage is TRBJ1-5; D unresolved. The sequence came from a human donor with chronic lymphocytic leukemia. This specimen consisted of PBMCs, obtained at disease progression, from a patient treated with ibrutinib. CDR3 DNA: TGTGCCAGCAGTGACGGTTTTTCCCAGCCCCAGCATTTT. This sequence encodes CASSDGFSQPQHF.